Shown below are 3 T cell receptor beta chains from a single sample sequenced in a study of T cells in localized non-small cell lung cancer. TCRdb's copy holds only in-frame clones and misses some; the assay was immunoSEQ multiplex PCR. The table lists roughly 30,000 clones, about nine tenths of them singletons, with 4% to 5% in the top ten. This specimen was peripheral blood, taken before any cancer treatment. The source of these receptors is a woman between 35 and 75 years old with stage I lung adenocarcinoma.

The chain uses TRBV29-1 and TRBJ2-5; 9 bases match TRBD2. This CDR3 is 14 amino acids long. After removal of 4 bases from V and 5 bases from J, the junction contained 8 bases not matched to a gene. Germline CDR1 and CDR2: SQVTM and ANQGSEA. The CDR3 spells CSVASGVGGETQYF. In nucleotides, the CDR3 is TGCAGCGTTGCTAGCGGGGTAGGGGGGGAGACCCAGTACTTC.

With regard to this clone: The same CDR3 arises from other DNA sequences in this sample as well. CDR3 bases: TGTGCCAGCAGCCTGTCCGGGACAGCGAACACCGGGGAGCTGTTTTTT. Its protein product is CASSLSGTANTGELFF. The chain carries TRBV11-3 and TRBJ2-2, with TRBD1 matching over 7 bases. J was trimmed by 0 bases and V by 5 bases; bases with no gene match: 6. The CDR3 runs 16 residues. Germline V gene lookup returns CDR1 SGHNT and CDR2 YENEEA.

J is TRBJ2-1 and V is TRBV7-2, with D possibly being TRBD1 or TRBD2 (6 bases each). V was pared by 2 bases and J by 12 bases, with 17 bases between. Germline values: CDR1 SGHTA, CDR2 FQGNSA. The CDR3 runs to 14 residues. The chain's CDR3 is CASSLRWSGAGQFF. For the CDR3, the DNA is TGTGCCAGCAGCTTACGTTGGTCGGGGGCGGGGCAGTTCTTC.